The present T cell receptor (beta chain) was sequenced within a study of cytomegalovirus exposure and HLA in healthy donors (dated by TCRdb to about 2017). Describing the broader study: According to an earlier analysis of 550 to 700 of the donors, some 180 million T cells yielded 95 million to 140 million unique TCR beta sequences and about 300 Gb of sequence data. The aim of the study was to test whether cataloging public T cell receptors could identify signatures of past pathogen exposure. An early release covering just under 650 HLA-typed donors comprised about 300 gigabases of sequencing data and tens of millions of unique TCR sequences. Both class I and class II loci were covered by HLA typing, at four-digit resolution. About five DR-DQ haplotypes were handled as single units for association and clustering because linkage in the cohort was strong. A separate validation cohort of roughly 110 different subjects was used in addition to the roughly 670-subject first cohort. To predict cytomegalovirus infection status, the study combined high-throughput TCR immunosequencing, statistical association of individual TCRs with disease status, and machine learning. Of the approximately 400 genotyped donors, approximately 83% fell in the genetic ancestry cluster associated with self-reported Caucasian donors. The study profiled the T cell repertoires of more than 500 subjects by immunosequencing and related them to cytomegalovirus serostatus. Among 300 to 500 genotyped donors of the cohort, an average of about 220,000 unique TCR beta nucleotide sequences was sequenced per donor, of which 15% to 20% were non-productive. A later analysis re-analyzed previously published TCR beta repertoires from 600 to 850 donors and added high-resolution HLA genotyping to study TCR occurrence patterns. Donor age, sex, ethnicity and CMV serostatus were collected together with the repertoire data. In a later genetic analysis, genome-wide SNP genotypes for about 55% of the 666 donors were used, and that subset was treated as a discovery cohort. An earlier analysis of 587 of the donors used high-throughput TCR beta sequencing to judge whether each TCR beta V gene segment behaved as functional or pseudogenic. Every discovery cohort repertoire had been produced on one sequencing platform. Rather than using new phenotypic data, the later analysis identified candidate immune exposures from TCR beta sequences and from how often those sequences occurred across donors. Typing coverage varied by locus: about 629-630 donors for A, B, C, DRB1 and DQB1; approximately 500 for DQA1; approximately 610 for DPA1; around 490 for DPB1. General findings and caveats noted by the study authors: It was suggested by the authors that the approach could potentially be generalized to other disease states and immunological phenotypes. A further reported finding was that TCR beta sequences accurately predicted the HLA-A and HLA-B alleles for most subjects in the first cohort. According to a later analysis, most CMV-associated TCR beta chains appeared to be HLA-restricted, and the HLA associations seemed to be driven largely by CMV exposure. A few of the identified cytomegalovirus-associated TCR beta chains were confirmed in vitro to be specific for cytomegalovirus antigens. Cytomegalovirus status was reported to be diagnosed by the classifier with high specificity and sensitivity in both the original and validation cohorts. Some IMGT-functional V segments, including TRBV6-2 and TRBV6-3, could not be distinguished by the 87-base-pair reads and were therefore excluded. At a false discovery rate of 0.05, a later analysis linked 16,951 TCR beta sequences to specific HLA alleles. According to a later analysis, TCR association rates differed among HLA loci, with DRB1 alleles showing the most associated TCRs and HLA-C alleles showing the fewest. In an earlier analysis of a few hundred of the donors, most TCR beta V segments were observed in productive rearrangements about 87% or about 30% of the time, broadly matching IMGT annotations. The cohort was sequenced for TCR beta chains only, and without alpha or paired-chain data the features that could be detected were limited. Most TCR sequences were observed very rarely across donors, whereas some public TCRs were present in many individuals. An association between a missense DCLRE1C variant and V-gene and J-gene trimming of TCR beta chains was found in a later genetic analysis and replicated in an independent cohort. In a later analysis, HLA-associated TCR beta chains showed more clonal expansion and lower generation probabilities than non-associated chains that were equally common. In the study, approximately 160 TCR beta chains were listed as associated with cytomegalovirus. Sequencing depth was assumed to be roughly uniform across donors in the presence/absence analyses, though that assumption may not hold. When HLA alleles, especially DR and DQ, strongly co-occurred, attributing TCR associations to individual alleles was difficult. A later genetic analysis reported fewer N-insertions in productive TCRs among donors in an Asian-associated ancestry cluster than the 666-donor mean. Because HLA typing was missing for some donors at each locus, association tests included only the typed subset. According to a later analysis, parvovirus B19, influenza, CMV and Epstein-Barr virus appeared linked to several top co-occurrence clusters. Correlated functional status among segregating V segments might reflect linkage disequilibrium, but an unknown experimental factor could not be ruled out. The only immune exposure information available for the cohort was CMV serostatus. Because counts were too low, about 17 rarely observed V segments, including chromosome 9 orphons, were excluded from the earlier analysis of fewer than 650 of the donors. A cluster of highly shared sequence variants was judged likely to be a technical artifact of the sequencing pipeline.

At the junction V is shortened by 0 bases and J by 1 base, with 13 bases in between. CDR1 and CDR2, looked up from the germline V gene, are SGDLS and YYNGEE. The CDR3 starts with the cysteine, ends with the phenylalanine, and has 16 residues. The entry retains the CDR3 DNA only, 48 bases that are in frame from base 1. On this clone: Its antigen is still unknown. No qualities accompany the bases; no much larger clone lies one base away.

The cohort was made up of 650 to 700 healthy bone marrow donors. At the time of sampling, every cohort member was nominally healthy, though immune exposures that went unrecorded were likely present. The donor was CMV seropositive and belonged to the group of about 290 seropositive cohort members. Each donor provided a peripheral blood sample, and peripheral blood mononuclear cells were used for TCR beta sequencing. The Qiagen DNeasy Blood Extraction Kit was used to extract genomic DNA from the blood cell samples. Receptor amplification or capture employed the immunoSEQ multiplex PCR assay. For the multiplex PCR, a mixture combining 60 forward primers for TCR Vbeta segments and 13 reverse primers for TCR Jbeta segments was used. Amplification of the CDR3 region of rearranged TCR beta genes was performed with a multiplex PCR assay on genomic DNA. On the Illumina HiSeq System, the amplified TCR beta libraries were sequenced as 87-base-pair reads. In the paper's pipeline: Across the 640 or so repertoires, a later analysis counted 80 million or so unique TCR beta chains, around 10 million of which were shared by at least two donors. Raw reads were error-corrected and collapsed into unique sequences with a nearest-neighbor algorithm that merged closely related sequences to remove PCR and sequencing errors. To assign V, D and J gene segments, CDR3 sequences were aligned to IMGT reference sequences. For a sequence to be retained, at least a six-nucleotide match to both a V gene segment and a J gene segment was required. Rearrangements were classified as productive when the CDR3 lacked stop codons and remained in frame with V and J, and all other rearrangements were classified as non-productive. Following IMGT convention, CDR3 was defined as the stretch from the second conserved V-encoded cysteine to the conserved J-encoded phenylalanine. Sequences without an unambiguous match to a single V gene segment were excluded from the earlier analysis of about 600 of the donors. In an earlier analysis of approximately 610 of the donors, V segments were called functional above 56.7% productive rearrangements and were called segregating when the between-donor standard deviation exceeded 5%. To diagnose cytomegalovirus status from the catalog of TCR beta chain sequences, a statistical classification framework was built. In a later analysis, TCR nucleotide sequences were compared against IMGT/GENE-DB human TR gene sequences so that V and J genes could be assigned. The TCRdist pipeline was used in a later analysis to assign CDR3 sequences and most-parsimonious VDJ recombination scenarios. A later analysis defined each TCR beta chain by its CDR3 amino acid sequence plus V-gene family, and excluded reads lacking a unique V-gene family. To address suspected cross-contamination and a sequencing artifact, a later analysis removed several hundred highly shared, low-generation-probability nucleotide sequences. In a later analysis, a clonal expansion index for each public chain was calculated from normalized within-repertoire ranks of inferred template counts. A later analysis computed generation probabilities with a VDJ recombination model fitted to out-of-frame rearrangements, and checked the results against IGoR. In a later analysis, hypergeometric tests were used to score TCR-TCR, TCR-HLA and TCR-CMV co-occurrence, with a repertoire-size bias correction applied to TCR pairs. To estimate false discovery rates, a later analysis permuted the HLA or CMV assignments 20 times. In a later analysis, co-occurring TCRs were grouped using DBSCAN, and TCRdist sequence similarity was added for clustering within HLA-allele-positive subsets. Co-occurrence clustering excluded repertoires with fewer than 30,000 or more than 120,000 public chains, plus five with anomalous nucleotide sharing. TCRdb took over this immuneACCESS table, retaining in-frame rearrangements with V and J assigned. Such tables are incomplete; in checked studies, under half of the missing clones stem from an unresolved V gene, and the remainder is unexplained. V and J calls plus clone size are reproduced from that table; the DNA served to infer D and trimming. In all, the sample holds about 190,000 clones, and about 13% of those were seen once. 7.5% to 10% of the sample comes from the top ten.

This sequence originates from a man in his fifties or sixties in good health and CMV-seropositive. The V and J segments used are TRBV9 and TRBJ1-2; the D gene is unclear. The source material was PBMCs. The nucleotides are TGTGCCAGCAGCGTAGATCGGAGGGCCGGTAACTATGGCTACACCTTC. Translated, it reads CASSVDRRAGNYGYTF.